This note documents a single T cell receptor (beta chain) sequence. Method: immunoSEQ multiplex PCR; TCRdb's copy keeps in-frame clones and lacks some. Among 210,000 or so clones listed, 85% to 95% were seen once. The data stem from a study of T cell responses to AZD1222 COVID-19 vaccine. V gave up 6 bases and J gave up 4 bases, with 11 bases separating them. The CDR3 consists of 12 residues. Germline CDR1 reads SQVTM; CDR2 reads ANQGSEA. The gene calls are TRBV29-1 and TRBJ2-3; tentatively, D is TRBD2 (5 bases). This TCR derives from an adult in good health. This material consisted of peripheral blood, taken on day 0 of MenACWY control vaccination. This chain's CDR3 is CSVGGHPDTQYF. CDR3 coding DNA: TGCAGCGTAGGAGGTCATCCAGATACGCAGTATTTT.